This T cell receptor (beta chain) was sequenced during a study of shared clonotypes between healthy human individuals. The data were produced by immunoSEQ multiplex PCR, yet TCRdb's version contains in-frame clones alone and is incomplete. This table has some 1.1 million clones, approximately 75% appearing once. Notes on the study in general: The represented genetic and exposure-history diversity was limited by the small number of donors. Naive subsets generally exceeded memory subsets in estimated richness.

From germline, CDR1 is MNHEY and CDR2 SVGAGI. V lost 6 bases, J lost 1 base, and 15 bases lay in between. The CDR3 consists of 15 residues. Worth noting for this clone: Its antigen is unidentified.

CD4+ cells were split into CD45RA+ naive and CD45RA-negative memory subsets. The sample consisted of memory CD4+ T cells from PBMCs. The subset here: CD45RA-negative fraction. The chain is built from TRBV6-5 and TRBJ2-5; weak D call: TRBD1 (5 bases). This clonotype was sampled from a man between 18 and 29 years old in good health. Some clones in this sample may be carry-over from other donors' samples. The chain's CDR3 is CASSRRQRSQETQYF. CDR3 bases: TGTGCCAGCAGCCGCCGACAGCGCTCCCAAGAGACCCAGTACTTC.